A single sample is the source of the 19 T cell receptor beta chains below, sequenced in a study of shared clonotypes between healthy human individuals. Repertoires were generated with immunoSEQ multiplex PCR, while TCRdb's copy carries only in-frame clones and drops some. The sample has about 110,000 clones; about 63% are singletons. The source material was memory CD8+ T cells sorted from blood. This sample's subset: CD45RO+ cells pooled with CCR7-negative TemRA cells. These receptors were obtained from a woman aged 25-40 years in good health.

In nucleotides, the CDR3 is TGTGCCAGCAGGTTGACGACTAGCGGGAGGGTGCCCTACGAGCAGTACTTC. Translating gives CASRLTTSGRVPYEQYF. The chain combines TRBV27 with TRBJ2-7, with 14 positions matching TRBD2. Germline CDR1 reads MNHEY; CDR2 reads SMNVEV (reference sequence). CDR3 size: 17 residues. V gave up 6 bases and J gave up 2 bases; unmatched junction bases: 9.

The J gene is TRBJ1-1, the V gene TRBV16, with D perhaps TRBD1 (6 bases). The V and J ends lost 3 bases and 4 bases respectively, with 15 bases between them. Germline CDR1 KGHSY, CDR2 FQNENV. The CDR3 covers 15 residues. Written as DNA, the CDR3 is TGTGCCAGCAGCCACCTGGTAGGGGGGGGCACTGAAGCTTTCTTT. Translation: CASSHLVGGGTEAFF.

The gene calls are TRBV6-5 and TRBJ1-1, with a weak D call TRBD1 (5 bases). The germline CDR1 and CDR2 sequences are MNHEY and SVGAGI. V dropped 6 bases and J dropped 6 bases, with 17 bases sitting between them. This CDR3 contains 14 residues. The CDR3 here is CASRRQTSDAEAFF. DNA for the CDR3: TGTGCCAGCAGAAGACAGACCTCGGACGCTGAAGCTTTCTTT.

This chain uses TRBV2 with TRBJ2-7; 7 nucleotides agree with TRBD1. This CDR3 is 15 amino acids long. V shed 6 bases, J shed 6 bases, and the junction held 14 bases outside the gene matches. Germline V lookup: CDR1 SNHLY, CDR2 FYNNEI. The CDR3 protein is CASSEGTASVGEQYF. Written as DNA, the CDR3 is TGTGCCAGCAGCGAGGGGACAGCCTCAGTGGGCGAGCAGTACTTC.

This clone was counted between two and nine times. CDR3 sequence reads: CASSSTGATGELFF. The CDR3 DNA reads TGTGCCAGTAGTAGCACAGGGGCCACCGGGGAGCTGTTTTTT. The V and J genes are TRBV19 and TRBJ2-2; 7 nucleotides align to TRBD1. This CDR3 region has 14 residues. V lost 4 bases, J lost 4 bases, and 3 bases stayed unmatched. The germline CDR1 and CDR2 sequences are LNHDA and SQIVND (reference sequence).

This clone was counted only a few times. The rearrangement uses TRBV19 and TRBJ1-2, with D tentatively TRBD1 (5 bases). This CDR3 is 16 amino acids long. V dropped 6 bases and J dropped 3 bases, with 20 bases sitting between them. The germline V gene has CDR1 LNHDA and CDR2 SQIVND (reference sequence). Written as DNA, the CDR3 is TGTGCCAGTAGAGGAGAGGGGCGGGCTCCTTACTATGGCTACACCTTC. It encodes CASRGEGRAPYYGYTF.

The V gene is TRBV5-1, the J gene TRBJ2-7; a weak D match, TRBD2 (5 bases). V lost 4 bases, J lost 1 base, and 18 bases lay in between. This CDR3 is 16 amino acids long. Germline assignment: CDR1 SGHRS and CDR2 YFSETQ. Here the CDR3 DNA reads TGCGCCAGCAGCAACTACCCTAGAGGACTGTCCTACGAGCAGTACTTC. Amino acids: CASSNYPRGLSYEQYF.

The chain joins TRBV25-1 to TRBJ1-2, with TRBD1 as a possible D gene (5 bases). Deletions cut 1 base from V and 6 bases from J, with 12 bases between. CDR1 is MGHDK, CDR2 SYGVNS, per germline. CDR3 size: 14 residues. CDR3 amino acids: CASSEWWGWDGYTF. The CDR3 nucleotides read TGTGCCAGCAGTGAATGGTGGGGCTGGGATGGCTACACCTTC.

The rearrangement joins TRBV11-2 to TRBJ1-2; D unresolved. Looked up from germline, CDR1 is SGHAT and CDR2 is FQNNGV. The CDR3 runs to 12 residues. Between the trimmed V and J ends, which lost 3 bases and 5 bases, there was a span of 7 bases. This CDR3 is CASSLRGYGYTF. The CDR3 bases are TGTGCCAGCAGCTTGCGGGGATATGGCTACACCTTC. Variable domain in full (rest from reference TRBV11-2 and TRBJ1-2): EAGVAQSPRYKIIEKRQSVAFWCNPISGHATLYWYQQILGQGPKLLIQFQNNGVVDDSQLPKDRFSAERLKGVDSTLKIQPAKLEDSAVYLCASSLRGYGYTFGSGTRLTVV.

The chain uses TRBV19 and TRBJ1-1; D is unclear. The CDR3 is 13 amino acids. The V gene's germline CDR1 is LNHDA and CDR2 SQIVND (reference sequence). V lost 0 bases and J 0 bases, leaving 2 bases between the germline ends. DNA of the CDR3: TGTGCCAGTAGTATAGACGTGAACACTGAAGCTTTCTTT. Translating it yields CASSIDVNTEAFF.

The chain uses TRBV20-1 and TRBJ1-2, with TRBD1 matching over 7 bases. Germline V CDR1 and CDR2: DFQATT, SNEGSKA (reference sequence). The V segment lost 6 bases and the J segment 5 bases; nucleotides outside the gene matches: 3. The CDR3 extends over 11 amino acids. CDR3: CSAGTEYGYTF. The CDR3 coding sequence is TGCAGTGCCGGGACAGAGTATGGCTACACCTTC.

The table lists this clone with a count of one. The J gene is TRBJ2-7, the V gene TRBV27; 7 nucleotides align to TRBD1. Germline V CDR1 and CDR2: MNHEY, SMNVEV (reference sequence). Trimming cost V 10 bases and J 0 bases; bases outside gene matches: 6. This CDR3 has 13 residues. The CDR3 DNA reads TGTGCCACAACAGGGGCGGACTCCTACGAGCAGTACTTC. It yields the protein CATTGADSYEQYF.

This chain's CDR3 is CASSLMGHVNTEAFF. As DNA, the CDR3 is TGTGCCAGCAGCTTAATGGGACATGTGAACACTGAAGCTTTCTTT. The rearrangement uses TRBV7-6 and TRBJ1-1, with D tentatively TRBD1 (6 bases). The CDR3 sequence is 15 residues long. V lost 2 bases and J lost 0, with 10 bases in between. CDR1 and CDR2 (germline): SGHVS, FNYEAQ.

This clone was seen once. The J gene is TRBJ2-1, the V gene TRBV2; D is ambiguous. The V gene lost 1 base and the J gene lost 8 bases, with 12 bases spanning the gap. The CDR3 totals 14 residues. Germline V gene sequence: CDR1 SNHLY, CDR2 FYNNEI. The CDR3 spells CASSEGLARDEQFF. The CDR3 bases are TGTGCCAGCAGTGAAGGCTTAGCACGAGATGAGCAGTTCTTC.

The V gene is TRBV2, the J gene TRBJ1-1; D is uncertain. Germline V gene sequence: CDR1 SNHLY, CDR2 FYNNEI. The V end was cut by 3 bases, the J end by 3 bases, with 11 bases between. The CDR3 has 14 residues. CDR3 bases: TGTGCCAGCAGTGAGGTAGCCGGGGACACTGAAGCTTTCTTT. It translates to CASSEVAGDTEAFF.

Within the sample, this clone is medium-sized (0.01 to 0.1%). The chain couples TRBV5-1 to TRBJ2-3, with D possibly being TRBD1 (6 bases). Germline V CDR1 and CDR2: SGHRS, YFSETQ. V lost 4 bases, J lost 5 bases, and 14 bases lay in between. The CDR3 totals 14 residues. The CDR3 nucleotides read TGCGCCAGCAGCGGTGGACAGCTCCTAGATACGCAGTATTTT. Its protein is CASSGGQLLDTQYF. The full variable domain, its missing parts supplied by reference TRBV5-1 and TRBJ2-3, is KAGVTQTPRYLIKTRGQQVTLSCSPISGHRSVSWYQQTPGQGLQFLFEYFSETQRNKGNFPGRFSGRQFSNSRSEMNVSTLELGDSALYLCASSGGQLLDTQYFGPGTRLTVL.

This clone was detected only once. The chain combines TRBV29-1 with TRBJ2-1; TRBD2 matches 8 bases. This CDR3 comprises 12 residues. Germline trimming cut 5 bases from V and 8 bases from J; bases unmatched to any gene: 5. Germline CDR1 SQVTM, CDR2 ANQGSEA. CDR3 sequence reads: CSVWTAGDEQFF. CDR3 coding DNA: TGCAGCGTTTGGACAGCGGGGGATGAGCAGTTCTTC.

To note about this clone: Other DNA sequences in this specimen translate into the identical CDR3. The V and J genes are TRBV19 and TRBJ2-7, with 11 bases lining up with TRBD2. Germline V gene lookup returns CDR1 LNHDA and CDR2 SQIVND (reference sequence). V was clipped by 3 bases and J by 3 bases; unmatched bases: 1. This CDR3 region has 14 residues. DNA of the CDR3: TGTGCCAGTAGTATCGGGACTAGCGGCTACGAGCAGTACTTC. It yields the protein CASSIGTSGYEQYF.

The chain joins TRBV4-1 to TRBJ2-7; 9 nucleotides match TRBD2. The V and J ends lost 0 bases and 6 bases, in that order; junction bases with no gene match: 9. CDR1 and CDR2 (germline): MGHRA, YSYEKL. CDR3 length: 16 residues. The CDR3 reads CASSQEFPGLAREQYF. The CDR3 DNA reads as TGCGCCAGCAGCCAAGAATTCCCGGGACTAGCCCGCGAGCAGTACTTC.